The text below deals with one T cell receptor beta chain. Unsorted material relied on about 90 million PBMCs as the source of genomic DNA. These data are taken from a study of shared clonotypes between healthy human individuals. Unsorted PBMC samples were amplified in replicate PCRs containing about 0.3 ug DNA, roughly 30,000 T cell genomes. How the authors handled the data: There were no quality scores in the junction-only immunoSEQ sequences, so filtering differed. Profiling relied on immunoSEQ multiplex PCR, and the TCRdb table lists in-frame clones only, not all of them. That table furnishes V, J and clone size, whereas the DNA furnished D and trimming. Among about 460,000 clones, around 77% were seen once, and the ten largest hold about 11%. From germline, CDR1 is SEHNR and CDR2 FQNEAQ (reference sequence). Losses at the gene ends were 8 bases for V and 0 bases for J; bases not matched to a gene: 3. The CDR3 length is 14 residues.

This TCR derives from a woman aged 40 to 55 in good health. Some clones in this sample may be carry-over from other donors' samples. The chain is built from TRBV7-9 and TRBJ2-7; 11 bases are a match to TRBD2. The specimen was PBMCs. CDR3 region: CASQTSGSSYEQYF. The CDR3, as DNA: TGTGCCAGCCAAACTAGCGGGAGCTCCTACGAGCAGTACTTC.